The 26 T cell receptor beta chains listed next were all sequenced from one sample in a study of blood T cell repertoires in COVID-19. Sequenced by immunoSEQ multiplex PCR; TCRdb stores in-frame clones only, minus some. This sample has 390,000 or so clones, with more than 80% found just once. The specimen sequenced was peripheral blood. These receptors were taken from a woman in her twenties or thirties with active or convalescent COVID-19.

DNA for the CDR3: TGTGCCAGCAGCGGCATACTAGCGTCCGAGCAGTACTTC. Its protein product is CASSGILASEQYF. The chain carries TRBV5-6 and TRBJ2-7; 7 positions match TRBD2. The CDR3 length is 13 residues. Losses at the gene ends were 4 bases for V and 6 bases for J; bases not matched to a gene: 7. Germline V gene lookup returns CDR1 SGHDT and CDR2 YYEEEE.

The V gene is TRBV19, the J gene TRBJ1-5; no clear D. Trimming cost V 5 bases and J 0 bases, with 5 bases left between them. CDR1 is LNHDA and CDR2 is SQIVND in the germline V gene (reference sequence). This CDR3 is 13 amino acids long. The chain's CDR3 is CASSYNSNQPQHF. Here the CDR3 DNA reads TGTGCCAGTAGTTACAATAGCAATCAGCCCCAGCATTTT.

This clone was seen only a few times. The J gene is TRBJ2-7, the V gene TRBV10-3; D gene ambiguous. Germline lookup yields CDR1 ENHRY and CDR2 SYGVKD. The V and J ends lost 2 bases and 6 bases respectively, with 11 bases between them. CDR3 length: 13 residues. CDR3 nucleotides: TGTGCCATCAGTGAGGATCGGGTGACCGAGCAGTACTTC. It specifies CAISEDRVTEQYF.

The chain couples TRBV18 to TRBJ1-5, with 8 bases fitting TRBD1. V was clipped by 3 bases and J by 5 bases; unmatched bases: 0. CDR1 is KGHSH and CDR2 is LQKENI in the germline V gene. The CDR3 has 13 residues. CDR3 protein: CASSPTGDQPQHF. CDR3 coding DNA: TGTGCCAGCTCACCGACAGGGGATCAGCCCCAGCATTTT.

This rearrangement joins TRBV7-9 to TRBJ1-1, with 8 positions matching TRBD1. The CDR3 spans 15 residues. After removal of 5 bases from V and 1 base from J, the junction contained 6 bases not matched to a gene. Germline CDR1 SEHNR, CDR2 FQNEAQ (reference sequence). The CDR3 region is CASSPVTGENTEAFF. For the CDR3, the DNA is TGTGCCAGCAGCCCCGTGACAGGGGAGAACACTGAAGCTTTCTTT. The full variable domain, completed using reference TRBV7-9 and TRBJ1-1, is DTGVSQNPRHKITKRGQNVTFRCDPISEHNRLYWYRQTLGQGPEFLTYFQNEAQLEKSRLLSDRFSAERPKGSFSTLEIQRTEQGDSAMYLCASSPVTGENTEAFFGQGTRLTVV.

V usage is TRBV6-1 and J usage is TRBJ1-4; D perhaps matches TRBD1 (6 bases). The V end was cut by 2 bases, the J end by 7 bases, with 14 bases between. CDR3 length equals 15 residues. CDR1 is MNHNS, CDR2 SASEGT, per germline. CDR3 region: CASSESGGRGEKLFF. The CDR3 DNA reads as TGTGCCAGCAGTGAAAGTGGGGGCCGGGGTGAAAAACTGTTTTTT.

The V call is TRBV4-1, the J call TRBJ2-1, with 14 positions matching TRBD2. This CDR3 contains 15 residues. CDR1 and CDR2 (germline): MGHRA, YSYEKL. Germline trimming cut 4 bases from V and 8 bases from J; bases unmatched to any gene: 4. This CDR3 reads CASSRTSGRIDEQFF. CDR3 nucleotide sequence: TGCGCCAGCAGCCGGACTAGCGGGAGGATTGATGAGCAGTTCTTC.

The CDR3 nucleotides read TGTGCCAGCTCTCCGGGACAGGGCCCCTACGAGCAGTACTTC. This sequence encodes CASSPGQGPYEQYF. The chain links TRBV18 to TRBJ2-7; 9 bases agree with TRBD1. J was trimmed by 2 bases and V by 6 bases; bases with no gene match: 5. This CDR3 spans 14 amino acids. Germline CDR1 reads KGHSH; CDR2 reads LQKENI.

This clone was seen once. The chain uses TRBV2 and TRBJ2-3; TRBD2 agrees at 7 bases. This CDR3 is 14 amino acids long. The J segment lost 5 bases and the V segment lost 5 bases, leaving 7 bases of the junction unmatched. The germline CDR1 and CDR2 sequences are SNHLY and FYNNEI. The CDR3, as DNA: TGTGCCAGCAGTACGGGGGGACTGGGAGATACGCAGTATTTT. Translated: CASSTGGLGDTQYF.

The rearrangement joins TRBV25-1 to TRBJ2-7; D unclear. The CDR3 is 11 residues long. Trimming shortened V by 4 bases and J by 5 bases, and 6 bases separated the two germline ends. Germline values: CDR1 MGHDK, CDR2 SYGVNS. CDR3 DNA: TGTGCCAGCAGTGCTGCGCACGAGCAGTACTTC. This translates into CASSAAHEQYF.

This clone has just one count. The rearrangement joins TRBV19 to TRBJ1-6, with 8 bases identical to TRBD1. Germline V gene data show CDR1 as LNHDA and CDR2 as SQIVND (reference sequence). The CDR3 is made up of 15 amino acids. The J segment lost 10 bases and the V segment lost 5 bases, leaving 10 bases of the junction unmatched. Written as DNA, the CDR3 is TGTGCCAGTAGTTCAGCAGGGGGCGGAGGGTCACCCCTCCACTTT. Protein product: CASSSAGGGGSPLHF.

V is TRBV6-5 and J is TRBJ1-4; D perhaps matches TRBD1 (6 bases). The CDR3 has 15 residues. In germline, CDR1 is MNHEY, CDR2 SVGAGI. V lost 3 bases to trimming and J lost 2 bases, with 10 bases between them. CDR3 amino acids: CASSYTGPTNEKLFF. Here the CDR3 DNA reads TGTGCCAGCAGTTATACAGGGCCCACTAATGAAAAACTGTTTTTT.

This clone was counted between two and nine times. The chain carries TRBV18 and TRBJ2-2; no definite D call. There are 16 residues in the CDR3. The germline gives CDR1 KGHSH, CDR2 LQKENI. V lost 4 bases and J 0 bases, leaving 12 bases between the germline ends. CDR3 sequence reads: CASSRAQPANTGELFF. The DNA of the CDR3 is TGTGCCAGCTCACGAGCACAGCCTGCGAACACCGGGGAGCTGTTTTTT.

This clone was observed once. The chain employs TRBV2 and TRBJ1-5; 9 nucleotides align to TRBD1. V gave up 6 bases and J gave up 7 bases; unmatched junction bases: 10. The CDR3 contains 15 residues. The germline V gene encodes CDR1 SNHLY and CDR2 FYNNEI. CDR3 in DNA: TGTGCCAGCAGCCCGGGACAGGGTTCAAAGCAGCCCCAGCATTTT. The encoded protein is CASSPGQGSKQPQHF.

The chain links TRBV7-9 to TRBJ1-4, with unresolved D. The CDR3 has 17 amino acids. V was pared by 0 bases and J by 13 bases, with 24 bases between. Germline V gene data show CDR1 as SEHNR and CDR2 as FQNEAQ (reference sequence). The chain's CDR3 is CASSLANAGSRNVRLFF. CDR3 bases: TGTGCCAGCAGCTTAGCCAACGCGGGATCCCGGAACGTTAGACTGTTTTTT.

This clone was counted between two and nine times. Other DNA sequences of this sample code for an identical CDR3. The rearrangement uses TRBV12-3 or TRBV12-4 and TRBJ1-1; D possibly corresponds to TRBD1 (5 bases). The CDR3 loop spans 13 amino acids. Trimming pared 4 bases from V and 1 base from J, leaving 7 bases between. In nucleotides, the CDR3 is TGTGCCAGCAGTTGGGGCGGGAACACTGAAGCTTTCTTT. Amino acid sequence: CASSWGGNTEAFF.

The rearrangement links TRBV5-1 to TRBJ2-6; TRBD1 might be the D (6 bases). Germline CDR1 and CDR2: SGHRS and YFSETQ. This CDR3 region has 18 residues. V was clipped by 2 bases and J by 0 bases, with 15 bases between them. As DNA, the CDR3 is TGCGCCAGCAGCTTACCCCGGACAGACTTCTCTGGGGCCAACGTCCTGACTTTC. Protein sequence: CASSLPRTDFSGANVLTF.

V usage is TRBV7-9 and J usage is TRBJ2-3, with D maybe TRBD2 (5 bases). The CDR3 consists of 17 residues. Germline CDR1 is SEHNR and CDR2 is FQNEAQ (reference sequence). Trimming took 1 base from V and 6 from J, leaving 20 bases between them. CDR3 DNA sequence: TGTGCCAGCAGCTTAGGTATTTTCGGGATCCTACAGGATACGCAGTATTTT. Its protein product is CASSLGIFGILQDTQYF.

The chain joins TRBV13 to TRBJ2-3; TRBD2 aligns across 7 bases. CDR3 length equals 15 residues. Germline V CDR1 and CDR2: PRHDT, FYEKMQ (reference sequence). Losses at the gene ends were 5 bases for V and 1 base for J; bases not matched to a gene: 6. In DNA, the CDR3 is TGTGCCAGCAGCGATGGAGGGAGGGGCACAGATACGCAGTATTTT. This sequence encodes CASSDGGRGTDTQYF. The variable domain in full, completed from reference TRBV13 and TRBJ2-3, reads AAGVIQSPRHLIKEKRETATLKCYPIPRHDTVYWYQQGPGQDPQFLISFYEKMQSDKGSIPDRFSAQQFSDYHSELNMSSLELGDSALYFCASSDGGRGTDTQYFGPGTRLTVL.

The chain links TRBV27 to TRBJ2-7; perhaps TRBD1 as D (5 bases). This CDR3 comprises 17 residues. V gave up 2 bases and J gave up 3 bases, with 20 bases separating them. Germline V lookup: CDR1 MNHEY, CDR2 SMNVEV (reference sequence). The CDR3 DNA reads TGTGCCAGCAGTTTAATAACAGGCCCCGAGAATGTCTACGAGCAGTACTTC. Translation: CASSLITGPENVYEQYF.

In nucleotides, the CDR3 is TGTGCCAGCAGGAGACAGGTTTCTAATGAAAAACTGTTTTTT. Its protein is CASRRQVSNEKLFF. V is TRBV2 and J is TRBJ1-4; D possibly corresponds to TRBD1 (6 bases). From germline, CDR1 is SNHLY and CDR2 FYNNEI. V lost 6 bases, J lost 3 bases, and 11 bases lay in between. The CDR3 loop spans 14 amino acids.

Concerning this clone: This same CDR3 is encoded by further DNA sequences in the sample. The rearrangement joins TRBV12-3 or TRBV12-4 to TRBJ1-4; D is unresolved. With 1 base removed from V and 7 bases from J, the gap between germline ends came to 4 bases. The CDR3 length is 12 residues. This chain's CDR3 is CASSLGGEKLFF. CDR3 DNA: TGTGCCAGCAGTTTAGGAGGTGAAAAACTGTTTTTT.

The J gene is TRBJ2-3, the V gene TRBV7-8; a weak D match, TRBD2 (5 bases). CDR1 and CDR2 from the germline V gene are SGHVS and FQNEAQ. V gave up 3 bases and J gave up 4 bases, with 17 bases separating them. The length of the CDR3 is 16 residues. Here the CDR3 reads CASSFRDSALADTQYF. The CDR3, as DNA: TGTGCCAGCAGCTTCCGGGATAGCGCACTCGCAGATACGCAGTATTTT.

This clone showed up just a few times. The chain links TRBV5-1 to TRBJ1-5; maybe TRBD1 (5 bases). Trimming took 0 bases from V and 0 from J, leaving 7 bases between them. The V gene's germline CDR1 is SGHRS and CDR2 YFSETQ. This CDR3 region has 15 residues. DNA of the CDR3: TGCGCCAGCAGCTTGGAGGGGAATAGCAATCAGCCCCAGCATTTT. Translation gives CASSLEGNSNQPQHF.

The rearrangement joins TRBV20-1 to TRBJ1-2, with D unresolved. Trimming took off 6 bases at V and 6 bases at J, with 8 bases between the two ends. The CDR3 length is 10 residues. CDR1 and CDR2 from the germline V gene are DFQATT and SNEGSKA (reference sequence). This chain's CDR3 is CSALGNGYTF. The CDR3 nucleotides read TGCAGTGCCCTAGGAAATGGCTACACCTTC.

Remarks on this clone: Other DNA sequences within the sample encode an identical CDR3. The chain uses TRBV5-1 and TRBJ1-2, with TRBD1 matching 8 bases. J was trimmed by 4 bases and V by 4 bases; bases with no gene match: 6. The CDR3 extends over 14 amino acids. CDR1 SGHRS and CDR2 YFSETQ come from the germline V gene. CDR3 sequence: CASSPGTGTYGYTF. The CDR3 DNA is TGCGCCAGCAGCCCCGGGACAGGAACCTATGGCTACACCTTC.